This T cell receptor beta chain was sequenced for a study of early T cells in non-severe SARS-CoV-2 infection. Study-level information: Sequencing input comprised bulk RNA from unsorted whole blood; chain pairing was not available.

V trimming: 2 bases; J trimming: 1 base; junction bases outside the gene matches: 4. Per germline, CDR1 SGHKS and CDR2 YYEKEE (reference sequence). The CDR3 length is 15 residues. Ten or more counts support this clonotype. No antigen is known for it. General observations from the study: CD4 and private specificities were missed by VDJdb matching, which favored anti-spike CD8 responses.

cDNA molecules, individually, were tagged with unique molecular identifiers. MiXCR, run by TCRdb on the 5' RACE reads, gives a single entry per CDR3 protein. The sample holds about 28,000 distinct CDR3 sequences, approximately 6% seen once. This rearrangement joins TRBV5-5 to TRBJ1-1; 8 nucleotides align to TRBD1. The material sequenced was whole blood, taken at baseline. This TCR was sampled from an adult who was a healthcare worker with PCR-confirmed SARS-CoV-2 infection or an uninfected control (not recorded which). The CDR3 sequence: CASSFTGTGNTEAFF. CDR3 coding DNA: TGTGCCAGCAGCTTTACCGGGACAGGGAACACTGAAGCTTTCTTT.